The 11 T cell receptor beta chains in this list originate from one sample, sequenced in a study of beta chain features in type 1 diabetes. The isolated RNA, all of it, was reverse transcribed, so expressed TCRB transcripts were what got sequenced. Sequenced by immunoSEQ multiplex PCR; TCRdb stores in-frame clones only, minus some. The sample has under 400,000 clones, approximately 12% seen once. Sequenced material: naive CD4+ T cells from blood. The receptors here all came from a man between 18 and 35 years old in good health.

V is TRBV19 and J is TRBJ2-4; possible D gene TRBD2, 6 bases. The germline V gene encodes CDR1 LNHDA and CDR2 SQIVND (reference sequence). Trimming pared 0 bases from V and 8 bases from J, leaving 17 bases between. This CDR3 has 16 residues. The CDR3 is CASSIEGGAVQDIQYF. CDR3 DNA sequence: TGTGCCAGTAGTATAGAGGGGGGAGCCGTCCAGGACATTCAGTACTTC. Full variable domain (outside the CDR3, taken from reference TRBV19 and TRBJ2-4): DGGITQSPKYLFRKEGQNVTLSCEQNLNHDAMYWYRQDPGQGLRLIYYSQIVNDFQKGDIAEGYSVSREKKESFPLTVTSAQKNPTAFYLCASSIEGGAVQDIQYFGAGTRLSVL.

The chain couples TRBV5-1 to TRBJ2-1, with TRBD2 matching 9 bases. The germline gives CDR1 SGHRS, CDR2 YFSETQ. This CDR3 contains 15 residues. V was clipped by 0 bases and J by 4 bases; unmatched bases: 2. The CDR3: CASSLGRGGYNEQFF. CDR3 sequence (DNA): TGCGCCAGCAGCTTGGGGCGGGGGGGATACAATGAGCAGTTCTTC.

The rearrangement links TRBV30 to TRBJ2-7, with D maybe TRBD2 (5 bases). CDR3 length: 11 residues. CDR1 is GTSNPN, CDR2 SVGIG, per germline (reference sequence). The V and J ends lost 5 bases and 6 bases respectively, with 11 bases between them. CDR3 sequence (DNA): TGTGCCTGGGGACTCCTCGGCGAGCAGTACTTC. Amino acids: CAWGLLGEQYF.

The CDR3 is CASKDQGWVNTEAFF. CDR3 nucleotides: TGTGCCAGTAAGGACCAGGGATGGGTGAACACTGAAGCTTTCTTT. This chain joins TRBV19 and TRBJ1-1; a weak D match, TRBD1 (5 bases). V was clipped by 7 bases and J by 0 bases, with 15 bases between them. This CDR3 has 15 residues. Germline V CDR1 and CDR2: LNHDA, SQIVND (reference sequence).

V usage is TRBV4-1 and J usage is TRBJ2-1; D might be TRBD1 (5 bases). The CDR3 length is 13 residues. CDR1 MGHRA and CDR2 YSYEKL come from the germline V gene. With 1 base removed from V and 7 bases from J, the gap between germline ends came to 8 bases. The CDR3 reads CASSQVRQNEQFF. In DNA form, the CDR3 reads TGCGCCAGCAGCCAAGTCCGACAGAATGAGCAGTTCTTC.

To note about this clone: Other nucleotide sequences from this sample produce the same CDR3. The J gene is TRBJ2-7, the V gene TRBV6-5; TRBD2 aligns across 8 bases. Germline lookup yields CDR1 MNHEY and CDR2 SVGAGI. The CDR3 is made up of 14 amino acids. With 6 bases clipped from V and 1 base from J, the junction kept 5 bases outside the gene matches. The CDR3 nucleotides read TGTGCCAGCAGCTATGGCGGGGGGTCCTACGAGCAGTACTTC. Translation: CASSYGGGSYEQYF.

This clone was counted once. The gene calls are TRBV6-5 and TRBJ1-2; TRBD1 matches at 10 bases. J gave up 0 bases and V 7 bases, and 5 bases lay outside the gene matches. In germline, CDR1 is MNHEY, CDR2 SVGAGI. The CDR3 spans 15 residues. CDR3 nucleotides: TGTGCCAGCACCCAAGGACAGGGGGCTAACTATGGCTACACCTTC. Translated, it gives CASTQGQGANYGYTF.

The genes are TRBV4-3 and TRBJ1-1, with TRBD1 as a possible D gene (6 bases). Per the germline V gene, CDR1 is LGHNA and CDR2 is YSLEER. Trimming shortened V by 3 bases and J by 3 bases, and 8 bases separated the two germline ends. This CDR3 spans 13 amino acids. The CDR3 DNA reads as TGCGCCAGCAGCCAGACAGGTGACACTGAAGCTTTCTTT. This gives the protein CASSQTGDTEAFF.

V and J are TRBV4-2 and TRBJ2-3; possible D gene TRBD2, 5 bases. Germline V CDR1 and CDR2: LGHNA, YNFKEQ. The CDR3 length is 15 residues. V was trimmed by 3 bases and J by 3 bases, leaving 13 bases between them. CDR3 DNA sequence: TGTGCCAGCAGCCACCTTCAATCGGGAACAGATACGCAGTATTTT. Translating gives CASSHLQSGTDTQYF.

The chain uses TRBV4-3 and TRBJ1-4, with a tentative D call TRBD1 (6 bases). The CDR3 totals 17 residues. V gave up 0 bases and J gave up 4 bases, with 15 bases separating them. From germline, CDR1 is LGHNA and CDR2 YSLEER. Here the CDR3 reads CASSQEPPGQRNEKLFF. The CDR3 coding sequence is TGCGCCAGCAGCCAAGAACCCCCCGGACAGCGTAATGAAAAACTGTTTTTT.

This clone came up a few times. This rearrangement joins TRBV5-4 to TRBJ2-1, with TRBD2 matching over 14 bases. The J segment lost 8 bases and the V segment lost 4 bases, leaving 20 bases of the junction unmatched. The CDR3 consists of 20 residues. CDR1 and CDR2 from the germline V gene are SGHNT and YYREEE (reference sequence). The CDR3 here is CASSPPFGWGTSGSWHEQFF. The CDR3, as DNA: TGTGCCAGCAGCCCTCCGTTTGGGTGGGGGACTAGCGGGAGTTGGCATGAGCAGTTCTTC.